This TCR beta chain is from a study of blood T cell repertoires in COVID-19. Study summary: Sources were T cells, B-cell-depleted T cells, or PBMCs; the material itself was cDNA or gDNA.

The germline gives CDR1 SEHNR, CDR2 FQNEAQ (reference sequence). V gave up 0 bases and J gave up 0 bases; unmatched junction bases: 2. The CDR3 sequence is 15 residues long. In terms of age and location, participants ranged from roughly 18 to 90 years and lived in approximately 26 US areas. The method was immunoSEQ multiplex PCR; TCRdb's version includes in-frame clones alone and lacks a portion of them. The sample has 250,000 to 350,000 clones, 90% seen once. The chain links TRBV7-9 to TRBJ2-7; 7 bases align to TRBD1. The sequenced material came from PBMCs or T cells enriched from blood (not recorded which). The clonotype comes from a woman aged 18-29 years with acute COVID-19. CDR3 sequence (DNA): TGTGCCAGCAGCTTAGCCGGGACAGTCTCCTACGAGCAGTACTTC. It specifies CASSLAGTVSYEQYF. Variable domain in full (rest from reference TRBV7-9 and TRBJ2-7): DTGVSQNPRHKITKRGQNVTFRCDPISEHNRLYWYRQTLGQGPEFLTYFQNEAQLEKSRLLSDRFSAERPKGSFSTLEIQRTEQGDSAMYLCASSLAGTVSYEQYFGPGTRLTVT.